The TCR beta chain described here comes from a study of cytomegalovirus exposure and HLA in healthy donors. Both 60 Vbeta primers and 13 Jbeta primers went into the PCR. The table came from immunoSEQ multiplex PCR; TCRdb's copy has only in-frame clones and leaves some out. The repertoire holds about 93,000 clones, with approximately 60% as singletons. Trimming cost V 2 bases and J 4 bases; bases outside gene matches: 4. The CDR3 consists of 15 residues. CDR1 and CDR2 from the germline V gene are SGDLS and YYNGEE. Regarding the study as a whole: A later analysis found TCR association rates differed by HLA locus, highest for DRB1 and lowest for HLA-C.

Turning to this clone: What it recognizes is unknown.

The gene calls are TRBV9 and TRBJ1-1; TRBD1 matches at 11 bases. This sequence originates from a boy between 10 and 17 years old in good health and CMV-seropositive. What was sequenced was PBMCs. The CDR3 loop is CASSVWTGGITEAFF. The DNA for the CDR3 is TGTGCCAGCAGCGTGTGGACAGGGGGCATCACTGAAGCTTTCTTT.